Presented here are 30 T cell receptor beta chains from one specimen sequenced in a study of T cells in Graves' hyperthyroidism and ophthalmopathy. Amplified TCR beta CDR3 regions derived from RNA transcripts. During a first-round RT-PCR of the TCR CDR3, the HTBI primer set was used. TCRdb itself ran the multiplex PCR reads through MiXCR, one entry per CDR3 protein. This sample carries approximately 400,000 distinct CDR3 sequences, more than 15% of them seen once, and the ten largest clones take 7.5% to 9%. Sequencing was performed on blood. The receptor set was obtained from a woman aged 18-29 years with Graves' hyperthyroidism.

The V gene is TRBV24-1, the J gene TRBJ2-1; D possibly corresponds to TRBD2 (6 bases). The CDR3 runs to 15 residues. Germline lookup yields CDR1 KGHDR and CDR2 SFDVKD. Trimming removed 2 bases at V and 6 bases at J, with 13 bases between. CDR3 sequence reads: CATSDSSWGVNEQFF. CDR3 DNA sequence: TGTGCCACCAGTGATTCGAGCTGGGGGGTCAATGAGCAGTTCTTC.

This clonotype has at least ten counts. The rearrangement links TRBV20-1 to TRBJ2-1, with 12 bases fitting TRBD2. This CDR3 region has 16 residues. The germline V gene encodes CDR1 DFQATT and CDR2 SNEGSKA (reference sequence). Trimming removed 3 bases from V and 2 bases from J; junction bases left unmatched: 5. CDR3 protein: CSASRLAGGPYNEQFF. CDR3 nucleotide sequence: TGCAGTGCTAGTCGGCTAGCGGGAGGGCCCTACAATGAGCAGTTCTTC.

This clonotype occurred many times. The chain uses TRBV12-3 or TRBV12-4 and TRBJ2-1, with D possibly TRBD2 on 6 matching bases. V was cut by 8 bases and J by 7 bases, with 18 bases left in between. This CDR3 is built from 14 residues. The CDR3 coding sequence is TGTGCCAGCCGGAAACCGGGGGTGAGGAATGAGCAGTTCTTC. It encodes CASRKPGVRNEQFF.

There are many counts of this clonotype. V gene TRBV7-3 combines with J gene TRBJ2-2, with D possibly TRBD2 on 6 matching bases. Germline V gene data show CDR1 as SGHTA and CDR2 as FQGTGA. The CDR3 length is 14 residues. V was pared by 4 bases and J by 4 bases, with 10 bases between. The CDR3 region has the DNA TGTGCCAGCAGCTCTTCGGGGGTCACCGGGGAGCTGTTTTTT. This sequence encodes CASSSSGVTGELFF.

The gene calls are TRBV5-5 and TRBJ1-2; maybe TRBD1 (5 bases). Germline CDR1 SGHKS, CDR2 YYEKEE (reference sequence). Trimming removed 4 bases from V and 0 bases from J, with 19 bases in between. The CDR3 length is 17 residues. This CDR3 is CASSRGKGTATNYGYTF. Here the CDR3 DNA reads TGTGCCAGCAGCCGGGGGAAAGGGACGGCGACTAACTATGGCTACACCTTC. The complete variable domain, with remaining parts taken from reference TRBV5-5 and TRBJ1-2, reads DAGVTQSPTHLIKTRGQQVTLRCSPISGHKSVSWYQQVLGQGPQFIFQYYEKEERGRGNFPDRFSARQFPNYSSELNVNALLLGDSALYLCASSRGKGTATNYGYTFGSGTRLTVV.

This rearrangement joins TRBV19 to TRBJ1-1, with TRBD1 matching over 7 bases. The germline CDR1 and CDR2 sequences are LNHDA and SQIVND (reference sequence). CDR3 size: 15 residues. V dropped 8 bases and J dropped 1; count of bases not matched to a gene: 10. The CDR3 bases are TGTGCCAGTCGGCAAAGACAGGGAGCGAACACTGAAGCTTTCTTT. Translation: CASRQRQGANTEAFF.

DNA for the CDR3: TGTGCCAGCAGTTCCCGACAGGGCCGTGCTCAGCCCCAGCATTTT. It specifies CASSSRQGRAQPQHF. This chain uses TRBV2 with TRBJ1-5; 7 nucleotides agree with TRBD1. Germline CDR1 and CDR2: SNHLY and FYNNEI. CDR3 length: 15 amino acids. V dropped 5 bases and J dropped 6; count of bases not matched to a gene: 10.

At least ten counts were recorded for this clonotype. The CDR3 loop is CSARAGGFTDTQYF. The CDR3 DNA follows: TGCAGTGCTAGAGCGGGGGGGTTCACAGATACGCAGTATTTT. V usage is TRBV20-1 and J usage is TRBJ2-3, with 8 bases lining up with TRBD2. The J segment lost 2 bases and the V segment lost 1 base, leaving 2 bases of the junction unmatched. This CDR3 is 14 amino acids long. Looked up from germline, CDR1 is DFQATT and CDR2 is SNEGSKA (reference sequence).

This clonotype was recorded at least ten times. This chain joins TRBV14 and TRBJ2-3, with TRBD2 matching 10 bases. Trimming took 7 bases from V and 0 from J; bases not matched to a gene: 7. This CDR3 is 16 amino acids long. CDR1 is SGHDN and CDR2 is FVKESK in the germline V gene. The CDR3 loop is CASNPLAGGSTDTQYF. The CDR3 DNA reads as TGTGCCAGCAACCCTTTAGCGGGGGGTAGCACAGATACGCAGTATTTT. The variable domain in full, with the rest retrieved from reference TRBV14 and TRBJ2-3, is EAGVTQFPSHSVIEKGQTVTLRCDPISGHDNLYWYRRVMGKEIKFLLHFVKESKQDESGMPNNRFLAERTGGTYSTLKVQPAELEDSGVYFCASNPLAGGSTDTQYFGPGTRLTVL.

This clonotype has ten or more counts. V is TRBV12-3 or TRBV12-4 and J is TRBJ2-3; possibly TRBD2 for D (7 bases). The CDR3 length is 14 residues. Deletions cut 6 bases from V and 4 bases from J, with 14 bases between. The CDR3 region has the DNA TGTGCCAGCAGAGGGGGGGCGAGCGCAGATACGCAGTATTTT. Its protein product is CASRGGASADTQYF.

This clonotype was counted many times. The chain employs TRBV20-1 and TRBJ2-3, with 9 nucleotides matching TRBD2. The trim removed 5 bases at V and 1 base at J, leaving 7 bases unmatched. CDR1 is DFQATT and CDR2 is SNEGSKA in the germline V gene (reference sequence). The CDR3 is made up of 15 amino acids. This chain's CDR3 is CSARGTSSGTDTQYF. CDR3 sequence (DNA): TGCAGTGCTCGGGGGACTAGCTCTGGCACAGATACGCAGTATTTT.

This clonotype came up once. The rearrangement links TRBV20-1 to TRBJ2-1; 8 bases fit TRBD2. Germline loops: CDR1 DFQATT, CDR2 SNEGSKA (reference sequence). CDR3 length equals 19 residues. V lost 0 bases and J lost 1; bases outside the gene matches: 14. CDR3 loop: CSARDRTGGGPRSYNEQFF. Here the CDR3 DNA reads TGCAGTGCTAGAGATCGGACGGGGGGGGGCCCCAGATCCTACAATGAGCAGTTCTTC.

This clonotype was seen repeatedly, ten times or more. The chain carries TRBV11-1 and TRBJ2-1, with a tentative D call TRBD1 (6 bases). Deletions cut 8 bases from V and 0 bases from J, with 11 bases between. Germline CDR1 and CDR2: SGHAT and FQDESV (reference sequence). CDR3 size: 14 residues. CDR3 sequence reads: CASGGLSSYNEQFF. CDR3 in DNA: TGTGCCAGCGGGGGCCTGAGCTCCTACAATGAGCAGTTCTTC.

V usage is TRBV7-9 and J usage is TRBJ2-7; 14 nucleotides line up with TRBD2. CDR1 SEHNR and CDR2 FQNEAQ come from the germline V gene (reference sequence). The V segment lost 6 bases and the J segment 5 bases; nucleotides outside the gene matches: 9. This CDR3 region has 16 residues. The CDR3 sequence: CASRHIGTSGSNEQYF. CDR3 coding DNA: TGTGCCAGCAGACACATCGGGACTAGCGGGAGTAACGAGCAGTACTTC. The whole variable domain, remainder taken from reference TRBV7-9 and TRBJ2-7, is DTGVSQNPRHKITKRGQNVTFRCDPISEHNRLYWYRQTLGQGPEFLTYFQNEAQLEKSRLLSDRFSAERPKGSFSTLEIQRTEQGDSAMYLCASRHIGTSGSNEQYFGPGTRLTVT.

This clonotype appeared many times. This chain joins TRBV11-3 and TRBJ2-2; a possible D gene is TRBD1 (8 bases). Germline CDR1 and CDR2: SGHNT and YENEEA. This CDR3 is 12 amino acids long. V shed 8 bases and J shed 8 bases, with 12 bases lying between them. DNA for the CDR3: TGTGCCAGCGAGCGGGACAGGGGGGAGCTGTTTTTT. It translates to CASERDRGELFF.

The sample holds many counts of this clonotype. This rearrangement joins TRBV12-3 or TRBV12-4 to TRBJ2-3, with D possibly matching TRBD2 (5 bases). Between the trimmed V and J ends, which lost 2 bases and 0 bases, there was a span of 9 bases. CDR3 size: 15 residues. In nucleotides, the CDR3 is TGTGCCAGCAGTTTAAGCGGAACTAGCACAGATACGCAGTATTTT. This gives the protein CASSLSGTSTDTQYF.

This clonotype occurred many times. The chain carries TRBV3-1 and TRBJ1-5, with D perhaps TRBD1 (5 bases). The CDR3 sequence is 15 residues long. CDR1 is LGHDT and CDR2 is YNNKEL in the germline V gene (reference sequence). Trimming shortened V by 1 base and J by 6 bases, and 13 bases separated the two germline ends. The CDR3 is CASSQVGGVGQPQHF. CDR3 nucleotide sequence: TGTGCCAGCAGCCAAGTTGGGGGGGTCGGTCAGCCCCAGCATTTT. The full variable domain, completed using reference TRBV3-1 and TRBJ1-5, is DTAVSQTPKYLVTQMGNDKSIKCEQNLGHDTMYWYKQDSKKFLKIMFSYNNKELIINETVPNRFSPKSPDKAHLNLHINSLELGDSAVYFCASSQVGGVGQPQHFGDGTRLSIL.

There are many counts of this clonotype. The CDR3 loop is CASRAGQGRGGYTF. CDR3 nucleotide sequence: TGTGCCAGTAGGGCGGGACAGGGCCGGGGAGGCTACACCTTC. The J gene is TRBJ1-2, the V gene TRBV19, with 9 nucleotides matching TRBD1. This CDR3 contains 14 residues. Germline V lookup: CDR1 LNHDA, CDR2 SQIVND (reference sequence). The J segment lost 8 bases and the V segment lost 6 bases, leaving 10 bases of the junction unmatched.

This clonotype has at least ten counts. The chain combines TRBV6-1 with TRBJ2-7; perhaps D is TRBD1 or TRBD2 (5 bases each). In germline, CDR1 is MNHNS, CDR2 SASEGT. Trimming left V 5 bases short and J 2 bases short, with 16 bases between. The CDR3 is made up of 15 amino acids. The CDR3 is CASSPAPGAAYEQYF. DNA for the CDR3: TGTGCCAGCAGTCCCGCCCCCGGGGCCGCCTACGAGCAGTACTTC.

There are many counts of this clonotype. The chain employs TRBV7-3 and TRBJ2-5, with 8 positions matching TRBD2. The germline CDR1 and CDR2 sequences are SGHTA and FQGTGA. The CDR3 is 17 residues long. The ends lost 5 bases at V and 1 base at J; junction bases unmatched: 12. Here the CDR3 DNA reads TGTGCCAGCAGCACCCTGGGACTAGATCCCTTCCAAGAGACCCAGTACTTC. As protein: CASSTLGLDPFQETQYF.

CDR3 bases: TGTGCCAGCAGTCGCAGGCGGGGGATGGCTCCCGAGCAGTACTTC. Protein: CASSRRRGMAPEQYF. The V and J genes are TRBV28 and TRBJ2-7; 7 bases match TRBD2. Unmatched junction bases numbered 13, after V lost 5 bases and J lost 6 bases. The CDR3 sequence is 15 residues long. Germline CDR1 MDHEN, CDR2 SYDVKM.

A remark on this clonotype: This could be a read error, since a much larger clone is one nucleotide away. The chain carries TRBV2 and TRBJ2-7; TRBD1 matches 9 bases. CDR1 is SNHLY and CDR2 is FYNNEI in the germline V gene. This CDR3 is 13 amino acids long. CDR3 in amino acids: CVSSGQGPYEQYF. CDR3 bases: TGTGTCAGCAGTGGACAGGGGCCCTACGAGCAGTACTTC.

The rearrangement joins TRBV24-1 to TRBJ2-3; no clear D gene. The V gene's germline CDR1 is KGHDR and CDR2 SFDVKD. V was pared by 4 bases and J by 6 bases, with 4 bases between. The CDR3 contains 11 residues. CDR3 sequence: CATSEVDTQYF. As DNA, the CDR3 is TGTGCCACCAGTGAAGTGGATACGCAGTATTTT.

This clonotype occurred many times. The chain combines TRBV12-3 or TRBV12-4 with TRBJ1-1; possibly TRBD1 for D (5 bases). The CDR3 has 13 residues. The germline V and J ends were trimmed by 5 bases and 2 bases, with 9 bases remaining between them. The CDR3 loop is CASSQGINTEAFF. The DNA for the CDR3 is TGTGCCAGCAGTCAGGGTATTAACACTGAAGCTTTCTTT.

At least ten counts were recorded for this clonotype. The J gene is TRBJ1-4, the V gene TRBV3-1; no reliable D call. Per germline, CDR1 LGHDT and CDR2 YNNKEL (reference sequence). CDR3 size: 12 residues. V was pared by 5 bases and J by 6 bases, with 7 bases between. Written as DNA, the CDR3 is TGTGCCAGCAGCTCTTCCGATGAAAAACTGTTTTTT. Translation gives CASSSSDEKLFF.

This clonotype was seen at least ten times. The chain has TRBV29-1 and TRBJ2-6; D assignment may be TRBD1 or TRBD2 (6 bases each). Trimming took off 4 bases at V and 1 base at J, with 11 bases between the two ends. The germline CDR1 and CDR2 sequences are SQVTM and ANQGSEA. The CDR3 spans 15 residues. CDR3 DNA sequence: TGCAGCGTTGTGGAGGGGGTATCTGGGGCCAACGTCCTGACTTTC. Translated: CSVVEGVSGANVLTF. Filled out from reference TRBV29-1 and TRBJ2-6, the complete variable domain reads SAVISQKPSRDICQRGTSLTIQCQVDSQVTMMFWYRQQPGQSLTLIATANQGSEATYESGFVIDKFPISRPNLTFSTLTVSNMSPEDSSIYLCSVVEGVSGANVLTFGAGSRLTVL.

This clonotype is medium-sized by share. This chain uses TRBV7-9 with TRBJ2-3; TRBD2 matches 16 bases. The CDR3 length is 16 residues. Germline CDR1 reads SEHNR; CDR2 reads FQNEAQ (reference sequence). Trimming took 5 bases from V and 7 from J; bases not matched to a gene: 6. CDR3 in DNA: TGTGCCAGCAGCCTCGGGACTAGCGGGGGGGCCCATACGCAGTATTTT. Its translation is CASSLGTSGGAHTQYF.

V usage is TRBV4-1 and J usage is TRBJ2-4, with TRBD2 identical over 7 bases. J gave up 10 bases and V 0 bases, and 9 bases lay outside the gene matches. CDR1 and CDR2 from the germline V gene are MGHRA and YSYEKL. The CDR3 is made up of 15 amino acids. The CDR3 sequence is CASSQDHPSGRIQYF. The DNA for the CDR3 is TGCGCCAGCAGCCAAGATCATCCTAGCGGACGGATTCAGTACTTC.

This clonotype was seen repeatedly, ten times or more. The chain couples TRBV5-1 to TRBJ2-1; 12 nucleotides match TRBD2. J gave up 1 base and V 2 bases, and 4 bases lay outside the gene matches. Germline values: CDR1 SGHRS, CDR2 YFSETQ. The CDR3 extends over 17 amino acids. The CDR3 DNA reads as TGCGCCAGCAGCTTTTGGACTAGCGGGAATTCCTACAATGAGCAGTTCTTC. The encoded protein is CASSFWTSGNSYNEQFF.

This clonotype was found many times. The chain joins TRBV7-3 to TRBJ2-1; D unclear. CDR1 and CDR2 (germline): SGHTA, FQGTGA. V was trimmed by 4 bases and J by 6 bases, leaving 13 bases between them. This CDR3 has 14 residues. CDR3 coding DNA: TGTGCCAGCAGCTCCGGGCCCTACGGCAATGAGCAGTTCTTC. This translates into CASSSGPYGNEQFF. The full variable domain, rest sourced from reference TRBV7-3 and TRBJ2-1, is GAGVSQTPSNKVTEKGKYVELRCDPISGHTALYWYRQSLGQGPEFLIYFQGTGAADDSGLPNDRFFAVRPEGSVSTLKIQRTERGDSAVYLCASSSGPYGNEQFFGPGTRLTVL.